A single sample is the source of the 15 T cell receptor beta chains below, sequenced in a study of long-term antiretroviral therapy in people with HIV. It was version v3.0 of the immunoSEQ assay that was run at survey level. Assay: immunoSEQ multiplex PCR; the TCRdb copy retains only in-frame clones and omits some. This sample has some 23,000 clones, with just over 90% found just once. The specimen comprised unsorted PBMCs, sampled 7.6 years after starting antiretroviral therapy. Receptors were obtained from a woman between 40 and 50 years old with HIV.

In its sample, this clone was seen once. The rearrangement links TRBV11-2 to TRBJ2-6, with unresolved D. The CDR3 sequence is 16 residues long. CDR1 and CDR2 (germline): SGHAT, FQNNGV. V lost 5 bases, J lost 0 bases, and 11 bases lay in between. CDR3 protein: CASSVVGVSGANVLTF. The CDR3 nucleotides are TGTGCCAGCAGCGTCGTAGGAGTCTCTGGGGCCAACGTCCTGACTTTC.

The gene calls are TRBV7-2 and TRBJ1-1; a possible D gene is TRBD1 (5 bases). CDR3 length: 16 amino acids. The V end was cut by 4 bases, the J end by 0 bases, with 15 bases between. In germline, CDR1 is SGHTA, CDR2 FQGNSA. The chain's CDR3 is CASSSRDSRMNTEAFF. In DNA, the CDR3 is TGTGCCAGCAGCTCCCGGGACTCTCGAATGAACACTGAAGCTTTCTTT.

This sequence joins TRBV7-2 and TRBJ1-2, with TRBD1 matching 8 bases. The CDR3 covers 17 residues. CDR1 is SGHTA, CDR2 FQGNSA, per germline. V shed 1 base, J shed 4 bases, and the junction held 11 bases outside the gene matches. The DNA for the CDR3 is TGTGCCAGCAGCTTAGAGGGACAGGCCTTCAGCGGCTATGGCTACACCTTC. Residues: CASSLEGQAFSGYGYTF.

The CDR3 DNA reads TGTGCCAGCACCGGACAGACTGGAAACACCATATATTTT. Amino acid sequence: CASTGQTGNTIYF. The rearrangement joins TRBV11-1 to TRBJ1-3; maybe TRBD1 (6 bases). CDR3 length: 13 residues. Trimming removed 7 bases at V and 2 bases at J, with 9 bases between. Germline CDR1 is SGHAT and CDR2 is FQDESV (reference sequence).

J is TRBJ2-3 and V is TRBV9, with 9 bases identical to TRBD2. The CDR3 has 18 amino acids. After removal of 0 bases from V and 6 bases from J, the junction contained 14 bases not matched to a gene. Germline CDR1 and CDR2: SGDLS and YYNGEE. The CDR3 nucleotides are TGTGCCAGCAGCGTAGTAGGGGAGTCTAGCGGGGTCGGGGATACGCAGTATTTT. It translates to CASSVVGESSGVGDTQYF.

This sequence joins TRBV6-1 and TRBJ1-6; D call uncertain. V lost 6 bases to trimming and J lost 0 bases, with 3 bases between them. There are 13 residues in the CDR3. The V gene's germline CDR1 is MNHNS and CDR2 SASEGT. The DNA of the CDR3 is TGTGCCAGCAGAGGCTCCTATAATTCACCCCTCCACTTT. It yields the protein CASRGSYNSPLHF.

V is TRBV27 and J is TRBJ1-2; possible D gene TRBD1, 6 bases. Germline lookup yields CDR1 MNHEY and CDR2 SMNVEV (reference sequence). V was cut by 2 bases and J by 4 bases, with 8 bases left in between. There are 13 residues in the CDR3. The chain's CDR3 is CASSLGGLYGYTF. As DNA, the CDR3 is TGTGCCAGCAGTTTAGGGGGCCTCTATGGCTACACCTTC.

The chain couples TRBV7-3 to TRBJ2-5, with 7 nucleotides matching TRBD2. V lost 5 bases and J lost 7; bases outside the gene matches: 13. Germline loops: CDR1 SGHTA, CDR2 FQGTGA. The CDR3 sequence is 15 residues long. The CDR3 loop is CASSATGTPGGTQYF. The CDR3 nucleotides read TGTGCCAGCAGCGCCACCGGGACCCCGGGGGGGACCCAGTACTTC.

This chain uses TRBV5-6 with TRBJ1-3; TRBD1 might be the D (6 bases). The germline CDR1 and CDR2 sequences are SGHDT and YYEEEE. Trimming cost V 4 bases and J 0 bases, with 11 bases left between them. This CDR3 has 15 amino acids. In DNA, the CDR3 is TGTGCCAGCAGCCACAGGGCGAGCTCTGGAAACACCATATATTTT. This gives the protein CASSHRASSGNTIYF.

V and J are TRBV7-3 and TRBJ2-2; 9 bases are a match to TRBD1. Unmatched junction bases numbered 7, after V lost 5 bases and J lost 6 bases. The CDR3 sequence is 15 residues long. Germline CDR1 reads SGHTA; CDR2 reads FQGTGA. CDR3 sequence reads: CASSKGTGSAGELFF. The CDR3 DNA is TGTGCCAGCAGCAAGGGGACAGGGTCGGCCGGGGAGCTGTTTTTT.

The chain joins TRBV5-1 to TRBJ2-5, with TRBD2 as a possible D gene (5 bases). Germline-derived CDR1 and CDR2 are SGHRS and YFSETQ. Trimming took off 5 bases at V and 4 bases at J, with 15 bases between the two ends. There are 14 residues in the CDR3. The CDR3 sequence: CASRPGNLLETQYF. The CDR3 DNA is TGCGCCAGCAGGCCGGGAAACTTGCTAGAGACCCAGTACTTC.

This chain connects TRBV6-5 to TRBJ1-5; possibly TRBD1 for D (5 bases). Germline loops: CDR1 MNHEY, CDR2 SVGAGI. This CDR3 is built from 13 residues. Trimming removed 5 bases from V and 7 bases from J, with 12 bases in between. In DNA, the CDR3 is TGTGCCAGCAGTGAAATGGGGCTACAGCCCCAGCATTTT. Amino acids: CASSEMGLQPQHF.

This clone was observed once. This chain joins TRBV25-1 and TRBJ1-5, with D perhaps matching TRBD1 (5 bases). Per germline, CDR1 MGHDK and CDR2 SYGVNS. This CDR3 spans 15 amino acids. V lost 7 bases and J 3 bases, leaving 16 bases between the germline ends. The CDR3 coding sequence is TGTGCCAGCAATTCGGCCGAGGGGCCCAATCAGCCCCAGCATTTT. Protein product: CASNSAEGPNQPQHF.

The V and J genes are TRBV5-1 and TRBJ1-1; 7 nucleotides match TRBD1. With 0 bases clipped from V and 4 bases from J, the junction kept 3 bases outside the gene matches. This CDR3 has 14 amino acids. CDR1 is SGHRS and CDR2 is YFSETQ in the germline V gene. CDR3 DNA sequence: TGCGCCAGCAGCTTGGGACAGGGAATCACTGAAGCTTTCTTT. It specifies CASSLGQGITEAFF.

The J gene is TRBJ2-5, the V gene TRBV5-6; unclear D gene. The V gene's germline CDR1 is SGHDT and CDR2 YYEEEE. V was pared by 3 bases and J by 5 bases, with 14 bases between. This CDR3 spans 14 amino acids. The CDR3, as DNA: TGTGCCAGCAGCTCGGGTCTCCTCGGCGAGACCCAGTACTTC. Protein sequence: CASSSGLLGETQYF.